Here is one T cell receptor (beta chain) with its context. What it binds is not known. These data belong to a study of identical twins. Study-level findings and limits: Insertions were reduced in abundant cord blood beta clonotypes but not in memory repertoires.

CDR1 and CDR2 from the germline V gene are SEHNR and FQNEAQ (reference sequence). Trimming took 4 bases from V and 11 from J, leaving 12 bases between them. This CDR3 has 13 amino acids. One entry per CDR3 protein, called by TCRdb with MiXCR from the 5' RACE reads. The table records 450,000 or so distinct CDR3 sequences, 13% to 15% of them present only once. The sample was also linked to a second study, of yellow fever vaccine responses in identical twins.

The V call is TRBV7-9, the J call TRBJ1-6, with D uncertain. Input material: CD4+ T cells sorted from blood. The TCR comes from a woman younger than 35 in good health. The CDR3 coding sequence is TGTGCCAGCAGCTCCTACCCCCAGCCACCCCTCCACTTT. Protein product: CASSSYPQPPLHF.